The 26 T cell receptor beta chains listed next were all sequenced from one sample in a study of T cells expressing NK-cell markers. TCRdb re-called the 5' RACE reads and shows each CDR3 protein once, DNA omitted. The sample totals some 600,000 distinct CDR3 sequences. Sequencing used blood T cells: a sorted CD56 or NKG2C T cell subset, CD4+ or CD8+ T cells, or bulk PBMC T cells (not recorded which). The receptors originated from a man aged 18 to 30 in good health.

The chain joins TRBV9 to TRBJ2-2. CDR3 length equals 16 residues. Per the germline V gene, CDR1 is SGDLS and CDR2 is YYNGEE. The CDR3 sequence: CASSQFNRVNTGELFF.

The CDR3 sequence: CATRKTYEQYF. The chain has TRBV6-2 or TRBV6-3 and TRBJ2-7. Germline V gives CDR1 MNHEY, CDR2 SVGEGT. CDR3 length: 11 amino acids.

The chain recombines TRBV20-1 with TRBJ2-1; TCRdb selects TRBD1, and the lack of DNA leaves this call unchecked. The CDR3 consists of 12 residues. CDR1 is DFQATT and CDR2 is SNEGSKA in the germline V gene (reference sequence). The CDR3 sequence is CSATGPYNEQFF.

The CDR3 is CASSRGNRVETQYF. V usage is TRBV5-1 and J usage is TRBJ2-5; TCRdb indicates TRBD1, and absent DNA this call remains unverified. The germline CDR1 and CDR2 sequences are SGHRS and YFSETQ. The CDR3 sequence is 14 residues long.

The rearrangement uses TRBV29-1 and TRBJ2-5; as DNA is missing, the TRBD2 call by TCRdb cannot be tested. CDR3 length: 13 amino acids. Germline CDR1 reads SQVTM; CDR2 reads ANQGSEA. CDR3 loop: CSVERGPGETQYF.

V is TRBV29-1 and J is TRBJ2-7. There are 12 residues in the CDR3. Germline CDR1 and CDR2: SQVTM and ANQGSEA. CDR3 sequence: CSVVTVTYEQYF.

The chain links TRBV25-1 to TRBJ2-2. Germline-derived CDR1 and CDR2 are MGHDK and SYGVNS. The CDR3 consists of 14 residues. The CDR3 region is CASSAYRVTGELFF.

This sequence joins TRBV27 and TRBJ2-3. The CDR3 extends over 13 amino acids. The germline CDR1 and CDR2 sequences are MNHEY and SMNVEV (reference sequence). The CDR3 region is CASSFVTADTQYF.

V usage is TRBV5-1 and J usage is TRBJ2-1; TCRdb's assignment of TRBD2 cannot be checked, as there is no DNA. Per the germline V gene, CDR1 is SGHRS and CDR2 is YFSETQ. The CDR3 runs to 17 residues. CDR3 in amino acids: CASSLEGAGGPYGEQFF. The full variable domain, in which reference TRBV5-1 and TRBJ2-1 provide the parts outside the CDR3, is KAGVTQTPRYLIKTRGQQVTLSCSPISGHRSVSWYQQTPGQGLQFLFEYFSETQRNKGNFPGRFSGRQFSNSRSEMNVSTLELGDSALYLCASSLEGAGGPYGEQFFGPGTRLTVL.

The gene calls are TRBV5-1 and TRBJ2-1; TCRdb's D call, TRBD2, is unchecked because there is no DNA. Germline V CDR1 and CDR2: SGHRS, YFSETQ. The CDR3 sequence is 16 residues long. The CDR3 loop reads CASSRRGAGVMDEQFF. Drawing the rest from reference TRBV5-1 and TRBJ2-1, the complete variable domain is KAGVTQTPRYLIKTRGQQVTLSCSPISGHRSVSWYQQTPGQGLQFLFEYFSETQRNKGNFPGRFSGRQFSNSRSEMNVSTLELGDSALYLCASSRRGAGVMDEQFFGPGTRLTVL.

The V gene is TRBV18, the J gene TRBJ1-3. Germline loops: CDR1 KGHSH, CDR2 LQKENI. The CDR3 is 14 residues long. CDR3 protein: CASSPGLSGNTIYF. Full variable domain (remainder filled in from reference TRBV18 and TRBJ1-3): NAGVMQNPRHLVRRRGQEARLRCSPMKGHSHVYWYRQLPEEGLKFMVYLQKENIIDESGMPKERFSAEFPKEGPSILRIQQVVRGDSAAYFCASSPGLSGNTIYFGEGSWLTVV.

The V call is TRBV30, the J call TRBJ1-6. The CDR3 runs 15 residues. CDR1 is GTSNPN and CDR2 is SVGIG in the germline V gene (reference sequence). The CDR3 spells CAWSEVSSYNSPLHF.

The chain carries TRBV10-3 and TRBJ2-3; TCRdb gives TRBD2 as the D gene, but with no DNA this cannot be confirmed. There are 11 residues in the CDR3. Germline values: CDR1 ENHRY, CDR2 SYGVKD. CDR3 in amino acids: CAISGGDTQYF.

The CDR3 spells CSAVRGQLNQPQHF. The J gene is TRBJ1-5, the V gene TRBV20-1; TCRdb's D call of TRBD1 is untestable without DNA. In germline, CDR1 is DFQATT, CDR2 SNEGSKA (reference sequence). This CDR3 spans 14 amino acids.

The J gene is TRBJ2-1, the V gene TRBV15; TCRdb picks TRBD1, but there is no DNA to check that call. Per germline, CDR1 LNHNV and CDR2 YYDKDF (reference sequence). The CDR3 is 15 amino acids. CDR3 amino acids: CATSAGEPFYNEQFF.

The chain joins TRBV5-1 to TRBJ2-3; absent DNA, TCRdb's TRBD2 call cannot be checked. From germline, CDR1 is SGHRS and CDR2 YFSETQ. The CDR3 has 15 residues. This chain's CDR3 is CASSGSGTSGGTQYF.

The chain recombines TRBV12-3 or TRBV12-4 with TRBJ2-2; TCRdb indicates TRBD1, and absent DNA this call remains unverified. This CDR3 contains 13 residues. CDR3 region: CASSRGTTGELFF.

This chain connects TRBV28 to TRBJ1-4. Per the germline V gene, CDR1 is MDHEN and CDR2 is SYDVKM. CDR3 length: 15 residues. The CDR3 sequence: CASTTVETTNEKLFF.

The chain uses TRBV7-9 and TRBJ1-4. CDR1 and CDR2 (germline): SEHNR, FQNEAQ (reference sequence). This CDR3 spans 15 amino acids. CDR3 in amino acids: CASSLDVGISEKLFF.

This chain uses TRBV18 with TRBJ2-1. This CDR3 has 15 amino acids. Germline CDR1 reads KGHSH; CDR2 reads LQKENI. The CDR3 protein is CASSTSGGHYNEQFF.

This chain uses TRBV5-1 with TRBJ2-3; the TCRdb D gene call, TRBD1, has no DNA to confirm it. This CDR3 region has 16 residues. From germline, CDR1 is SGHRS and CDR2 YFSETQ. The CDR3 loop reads CASSGTGRGGTDTQYF.

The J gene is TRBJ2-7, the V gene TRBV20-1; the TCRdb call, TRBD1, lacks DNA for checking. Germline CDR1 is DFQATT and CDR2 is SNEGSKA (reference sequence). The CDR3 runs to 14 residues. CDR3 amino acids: CSASTGARAYEQYF.

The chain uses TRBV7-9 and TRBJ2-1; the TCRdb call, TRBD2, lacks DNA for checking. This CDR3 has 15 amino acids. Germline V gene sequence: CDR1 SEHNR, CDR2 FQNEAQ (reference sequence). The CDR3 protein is CASSLVTSGSNEQFF.

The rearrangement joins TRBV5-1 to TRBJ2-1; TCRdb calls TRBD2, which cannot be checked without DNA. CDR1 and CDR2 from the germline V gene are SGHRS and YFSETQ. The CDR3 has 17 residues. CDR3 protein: CASSPHNSRLAYNEQFF. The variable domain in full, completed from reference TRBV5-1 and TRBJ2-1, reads KAGVTQTPRYLIKTRGQQVTLSCSPISGHRSVSWYQQTPGQGLQFLFEYFSETQRNKGNFPGRFSGRQFSNSRSEMNVSTLELGDSALYLCASSPHNSRLAYNEQFFGPGTRLTVL.

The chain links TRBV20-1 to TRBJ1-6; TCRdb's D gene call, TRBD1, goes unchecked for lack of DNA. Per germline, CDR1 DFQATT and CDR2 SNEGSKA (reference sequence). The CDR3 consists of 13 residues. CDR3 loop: CSAKGQGSSPLHF.

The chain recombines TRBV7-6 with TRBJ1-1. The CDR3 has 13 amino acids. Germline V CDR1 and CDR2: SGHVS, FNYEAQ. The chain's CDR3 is CASSLGPSTEAFF.